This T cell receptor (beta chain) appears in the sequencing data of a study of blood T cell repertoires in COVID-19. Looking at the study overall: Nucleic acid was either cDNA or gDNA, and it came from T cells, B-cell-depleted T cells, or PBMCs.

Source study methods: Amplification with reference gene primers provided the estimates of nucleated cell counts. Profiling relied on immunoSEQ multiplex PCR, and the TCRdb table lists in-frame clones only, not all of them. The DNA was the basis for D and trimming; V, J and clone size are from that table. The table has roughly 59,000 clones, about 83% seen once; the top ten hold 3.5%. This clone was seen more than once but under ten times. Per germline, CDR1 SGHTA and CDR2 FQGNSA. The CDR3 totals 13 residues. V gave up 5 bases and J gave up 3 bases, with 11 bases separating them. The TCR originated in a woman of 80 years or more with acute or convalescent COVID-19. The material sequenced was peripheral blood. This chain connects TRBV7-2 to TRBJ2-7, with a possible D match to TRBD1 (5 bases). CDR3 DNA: TGTGCCAGCAGCAACAGGCGGTACTACGAGCAGTACTTC. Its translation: CASSNRRYYEQYF. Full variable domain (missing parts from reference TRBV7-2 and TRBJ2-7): GAGVSQSPSNKVTEKGKDVELRCDPISGHTALYWYRQSLGQGLEFLIYFQGNSAPDKSGLPSDRFSAERTGGSVSTLTIQRTQQEDSAVYLCASSNRRYYEQYFGPGTRLTVT.